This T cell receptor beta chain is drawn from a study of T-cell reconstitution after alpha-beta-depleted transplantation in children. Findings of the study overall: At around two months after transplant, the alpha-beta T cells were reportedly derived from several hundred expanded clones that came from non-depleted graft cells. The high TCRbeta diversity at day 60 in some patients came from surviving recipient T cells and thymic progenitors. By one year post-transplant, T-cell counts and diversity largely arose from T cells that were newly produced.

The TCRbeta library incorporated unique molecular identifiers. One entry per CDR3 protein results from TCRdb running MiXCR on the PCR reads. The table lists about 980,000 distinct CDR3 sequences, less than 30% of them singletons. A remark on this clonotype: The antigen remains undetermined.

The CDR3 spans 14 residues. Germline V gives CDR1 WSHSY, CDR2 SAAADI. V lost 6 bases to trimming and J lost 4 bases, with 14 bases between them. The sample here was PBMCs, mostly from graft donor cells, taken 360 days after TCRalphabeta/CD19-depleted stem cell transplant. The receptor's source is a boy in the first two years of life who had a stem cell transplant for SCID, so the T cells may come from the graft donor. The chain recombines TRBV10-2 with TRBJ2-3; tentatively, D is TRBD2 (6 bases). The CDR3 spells CASSPTSRADTQYF. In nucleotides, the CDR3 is TGCGCCAGCAGCCCGACTAGTAGGGCAGATACGCAGTATTTT.